Below, 31 T cell receptor beta chains from the same sample are listed, as sequenced in a study of T cell repertoires in cytomegalovirus infection. TCRdb passed the reads through MiXCR, listing each CDR3 protein once. The sample carries approximately 190,000 distinct CDR3 sequences, 28% recorded once. What was sequenced was PBMCs. The source of these receptors is a human donor in good health (CMV status not recorded). Some clones in this sample may be carry-over from other donors' samples.

This clonotype was recorded a few times. J is TRBJ2-7 and V is TRBV11-3; D possibly uses TRBD1 or TRBD2 (5 bases each). The CDR3 is 14 residues long. Trimming pared 5 bases from V and 4 bases from J, leaving 15 bases between. Germline V gives CDR1 SGHNT, CDR2 YENEEA. The chain's CDR3 is CASSPGLSAYEQYF. CDR3 DNA sequence: TGTGCCAGCAGCCCGGGGCTCTCAGCATACGAGCAGTACTTC.

The V and J genes are TRBV9 and TRBJ2-5, with 7 nucleotides matching TRBD2. The V and J ends lost 3 bases and 2 bases, in that order; junction bases with no gene match: 7. Germline CDR1 SGDLS, CDR2 YYNGEE. CDR3 length equals 15 residues. CDR3 coding DNA: TGTGCCAGCAGCGGGTCGGGGGGTCAACAAGAGACCCAGTACTTC. Translated, it gives CASSGSGGQQETQYF. The complete variable domain, with remaining parts taken from reference TRBV9 and TRBJ2-5, reads DSGVTQTPKHLITATGQRVTLRCSPRSGDLSVYWYQQSLDQGLQFLIQYYNGEERAKGNILERFSAQQFPDLHSELNLSSLELGDSALYFCASSGSGGQQETQYFGPGTRLLVL.

The CDR3 coding sequence is TGCAGCGTTGACTGGTCAGCAAAAGAGACCCAGTACTTC. As protein: CSVDWSAKETQYF. J is TRBJ2-5 and V is TRBV29-1, with D hard to call. Germline V gives CDR1 SQVTM, CDR2 ANQGSEA. The CDR3 runs 13 residues. The V end was cut by 3 bases, the J end by 3 bases, with 11 bases between. Based on the CDR3 plus reference TRBV29-1 and TRBJ2-5, the full variable domain is SAVISQKPSRDICQRGTSLTIQCQVDSQVTMMFWYRQQPGQSLTLIATANQGSEATYESGFVIDKFPISRPNLTFSTLTVSNMSPEDSSIYLCSVDWSAKETQYFGPGTRLLVL.

This clonotype was detected a few times. The chain is built from TRBV29-1 and TRBJ2-7; 8 bases fit TRBD1. CDR1 is SQVTM and CDR2 is ANQGSEA in the germline V gene. The CDR3 is made up of 12 amino acids. The J segment lost 3 bases and the V segment lost 6 bases, leaving 4 bases of the junction unmatched. The CDR3: CSVRTGNYEQYF. CDR3 nucleotides: TGCAGCGTCCGGACAGGGAACTACGAGCAGTACTTC.

This clonotype was found a few times. In DNA form, the CDR3 reads TGTGCCTCAGGGACTAGTCGGGAGACCCAGTACTTC. Protein: CASGTSRETQYF. This chain uses TRBV2 with TRBJ2-5; 8 bases line up with TRBD2. The length of the CDR3 is 12 residues. Losses at the gene ends were 11 bases for V and 5 bases for J; bases not matched to a gene: 7. Germline assignment: CDR1 SNHLY and CDR2 FYNNEI.

This clonotype was observed a few times. J is TRBJ1-5 and V is TRBV6-2 or TRBV6-3; D is possibly TRBD1 (6 bases). Trimming stripped 6 bases from V and 5 bases from J, with 14 bases between. There are 14 residues in the CDR3. CDR1 MNHEY and CDR2 SVGEGT come from the germline V gene. In nucleotides, the CDR3 is TGTGCCAGCAGCAAACAGGGAGGGGATCAGCCCCAGCATTTT. Its protein product is CASSKQGGDQPQHF.

In regard to this clonotype: This could be a read error, since a much larger clone is one nucleotide away. The gene calls are TRBV7-3 and TRBJ1-6; D unresolved. The CDR3 consists of 15 residues. Trimming shortened V by 3 bases and J by 10 bases, and 16 bases separated the two germline ends. The germline gives CDR1 SGHTA, CDR2 FQGTGA. The CDR3 DNA follows: TGTGCCAGCAGCTTGACCAGGAGAGGAAGCTCACCCCTCCACTTT. This encodes CASSLTRRGSSPLHF. The variable domain in full, completed from reference TRBV7-3 and TRBJ1-6, reads GAGVSQTPSNKVTEKGKYVELRCDPISGHTALYWYRQSLGQGPEFLIYFQGTGAADDSGLPNDRFFAVRPEGSVSTLKIQRTERGDSAVYLCASSLTRRGSSPLHFGNGTRLTVT.

The rearrangement uses TRBV29-1 and TRBJ1-1, with D possibly matching TRBD1 (5 bases). Trimming pared 8 bases from V and 1 base from J, leaving 17 bases between. Germline CDR1 and CDR2: SQVTM and ANQGSEA. The length of the CDR3 is 14 residues. The CDR3 loop is CSSYPRQKNTEAFF. CDR3 bases: TGCAGCTCCTATCCGAGACAGAAGAACACTGAAGCTTTCTTT.

V gene TRBV10-3 combines with J gene TRBJ2-3, with unresolved D. This CDR3 is 11 amino acids long. Germline V gives CDR1 ENHRY, CDR2 SYGVKD. The V end was cut by 6 bases, the J end by 0 bases, with 1 base between. In DNA form, the CDR3 reads TGTGCCATCAGAAGCACAGATACGCAGTATTTT. It translates to CAIRSTDTQYF.

V usage is TRBV7-2 and J usage is TRBJ2-3; D possibly corresponds to TRBD1 (6 bases). Trimming stripped 6 bases from V and 1 base from J, with 20 bases between. This CDR3 is built from 17 residues. The germline CDR1 and CDR2 sequences are SGHTA and FQGNSA. The CDR3 region has the DNA TGTGCCAGCAGTAAACCTTCCCGTGGACAGCGCACAGATACGCAGTATTTT. Translated, it gives CASSKPSRGQRTDTQYF.

Of note for this clonotype: One end of the junction does not line up with germline, which may come from a read error. This chain connects TRBV7-2 to TRBJ2-7, with TRBD2 matching 11 bases. Germline V gives CDR1 SGHTA, CDR2 FQGNSA. The CDR3 contains 19 residues. The CDR3 bases are TGTGTCAGCAGCTTAGTTCATACTAGCGGGGGCCAAAACACGTACGAGCAGTACTTC. Translation: CVSSLVHTSGGQNTYEQYF.

This clonotype came up a few times. This chain connects TRBV7-9 to TRBJ2-5, with D maybe TRBD2 (6 bases). CDR1 SEHNR and CDR2 FQNEAQ come from the germline V gene (reference sequence). The CDR3 is 17 residues long. Trimming took 7 bases from V and 5 from J, leaving 26 bases between them. The CDR3 region has the DNA TGTGCCAGCACCTGGCTTGGGGGGAACCCCCCCGTCGAGACCCAGTACTTC. It codes for CASTWLGGNPPVETQYF.

This clonotype was recorded a few times. The CDR3 region has the DNA TGTGCCAGCAGCTTGACTTGGGGCCTGAACACCGGGGAGCTGTTTTTT. Its protein is CASSLTWGLNTGELFF. The chain links TRBV7-2 to TRBJ2-2; perhaps TRBD1 as D (5 bases). V gave up 3 bases and J gave up 1 base, with 12 bases separating them. Germline CDR1 reads SGHTA; CDR2 reads FQGNSA. The CDR3 has 16 amino acids.

There are many counts of this clonotype. The chain couples TRBV7-9 to TRBJ2-3; no firm D call. There are 14 residues in the CDR3. In germline, CDR1 is SEHNR, CDR2 FQNEAQ (reference sequence). Between the trimmed V and J ends, which lost 4 bases and 1 base, there was a span of 9 bases. CDR3 residues: CASSWASGTDTQYF. As DNA, the CDR3 is TGTGCCAGCAGCTGGGCTAGTGGCACAGATACGCAGTATTTT. The full variable domain, rest sourced from reference TRBV7-9 and TRBJ2-3, is DTGVSQNPRHKITKRGQNVTFRCDPISEHNRLYWYRQTLGQGPEFLTYFQNEAQLEKSRLLSDRFSAERPKGSFSTLEIQRTEQGDSAMYLCASSWASGTDTQYFGPGTRLTVL.

The V and J genes are TRBV7-8 and TRBJ1-2; no reliable D call. This CDR3 contains 13 residues. Germline CDR1 and CDR2: SGHVS and FQNEAQ. The V end lost 2 bases, the J end lost 5 bases, and 9 bases lay between the germline ends. CDR3: CASSLPVPYGYTF. CDR3 sequence (DNA): TGTGCCAGCAGCTTACCTGTCCCATATGGCTACACCTTC.

This clonotype was seen at least ten times. The V call is TRBV7-2, the J call TRBJ1-2, with D possibly matching TRBD1 (5 bases). The germline CDR1 and CDR2 sequences are SGHTA and FQGNSA. The CDR3 is made up of 14 amino acids. Trimming removed 5 bases from V and 3 bases from J, with 13 bases in between. The CDR3 coding sequence is TGTGCCAGCAGCCCCCGTGGGGGGGACTATGGCTACACCTTC. It yields the protein CASSPRGGDYGYTF.

This chain links TRBV5-4 with TRBJ1-1, with 7 nucleotides matching TRBD1. Germline loops: CDR1 SGHNT, CDR2 YYREEE (reference sequence). The CDR3 is made up of 14 amino acids. The J segment lost 10 bases and the V segment lost 4 bases, leaving 13 bases of the junction unmatched. The CDR3 nucleotides are TGTGCCAGCAGCGTATCACAGGGGAGTAGGGGAGCTTTCTTT. Translated: CASSVSQGSRGAFF.

This clonotype was counted a few times. The chain carries TRBV25-1 and TRBJ1-2; weak D call: TRBD1 (5 bases). Germline assignment: CDR1 MGHDK and CDR2 SYGVNS. V was pared by 4 bases and J by 5 bases, with 23 bases between. This CDR3 has 17 amino acids. The DNA of the CDR3 is TGTGCCAGCAGTGTCACCGGGACTCCTTCCCCTTTTTATGGCTACACCTTC. It codes for CASSVTGTPSPFYGYTF.

Only a few counts were recorded for this clonotype. The V and J genes are TRBV6-6 and TRBJ1-5, with D hard to call. Trimming pared 6 bases from V and 1 base from J, leaving 16 bases between. Germline assignment: CDR1 MNHNY and CDR2 SVGAGI (reference sequence). The CDR3 runs 16 residues. The CDR3 sequence: CASSSGIGASNQPQHF. DNA of the CDR3: TGTGCCAGCAGCTCTGGGATAGGCGCGAGCAATCAGCCCCAGCATTTT.

This clonotype came up a few times. V and J are TRBV7-9 and TRBJ1-1, with a possible D match to TRBD1 (5 bases). The CDR3 consists of 14 residues. The germline V gene has CDR1 SEHNR and CDR2 FQNEAQ (reference sequence). V lost 1 base and J lost 3, with 9 bases in between. In DNA, the CDR3 is TGTGCCAGCAGCTTAGGCGGGGCTGACACTGAAGCTTTCTTT. Translating gives CASSLGGADTEAFF.

J is TRBJ2-3 and V is TRBV6-4, with D maybe TRBD2 (6 bases). The CDR3 is 12 amino acids. V lost 4 bases, J lost 5 bases, and 7 bases lay in between. Germline V gene sequence: CDR1 MRHNA, CDR2 SNTAGT. CDR3 protein: CASSVGGDTQYF. CDR3 in DNA: TGTGCCAGCAGTGTCGGGGGAGATACGCAGTATTTT.

The rearrangement links TRBV12-3 or TRBV12-4 to TRBJ1-1; D is undetermined. The CDR3 has 13 residues. Trimming removed 5 bases from V and 1 base from J, with 8 bases in between. The CDR3 region is CASSVTRNTEAFF. The CDR3 nucleotides are TGTGCCAGCAGTGTGACCCGGAACACTGAAGCTTTCTTT.

This clonotype was observed a few times. This chain uses TRBV2 with TRBJ1-5; D might be TRBD1 (6 bases). Germline-derived CDR1 and CDR2 are SNHLY and FYNNEI. V shed 4 bases and J shed 4 bases, with 14 bases lying between them. The CDR3 has 15 amino acids. Here the CDR3 reads CASSVRGQGNQPQHF. The CDR3 bases are TGTGCCAGCAGTGTACGGGGGCAGGGGAATCAGCCCCAGCATTTT.

The chain employs TRBV11-2 and TRBJ2-2; TRBD1 is a possible D gene (6 bases). The CDR3 length is 15 residues. Germline V gene lookup returns CDR1 SGHAT and CDR2 FQNNGV. V lost 7 bases, J lost 6 bases, and 18 bases lay in between. In DNA form, the CDR3 reads TGTGCCAGCACCAAATGGGCAGGGGCCCCCGGGGAGCTGTTTTTT. It codes for CASTKWAGAPGELFF.

The chain uses TRBV5-1 and TRBJ1-6, with D possibly being TRBD1 (6 bases). Trimming pared 4 bases from V and 8 bases from J, leaving 13 bases between. CDR1 SGHRS and CDR2 YFSETQ come from the germline V gene. The CDR3 is made up of 14 amino acids. DNA of the CDR3: TGCGCCAGCAGCCTAAGGACAGACGATTCACCCCTCCACTTT. Its protein is CASSLRTDDSPLHF.

CDR3 sequence: CAISEDRGWNQPQHF. The CDR3 bases are TGTGCCATCAGTGAGGACAGGGGATGGAATCAGCCCCAGCATTTT. V gene TRBV10-3 combines with J gene TRBJ1-5; 8 bases line up with TRBD1. Germline CDR1 reads ENHRY; CDR2 reads SYGVKD. The V gene end was trimmed by 2 bases and the J gene end by 4 bases; junction bases not matched to a gene: 4. The CDR3 loop spans 15 amino acids.

This clonotype showed up just a few times. V and J are TRBV3-1 and TRBJ1-6; D is possibly TRBD1 (6 bases). This CDR3 region has 12 residues. Trimming shortened V by 5 bases and J by 13 bases, and 12 bases separated the two germline ends. Germline CDR1 LGHDT, CDR2 YNNKEL (reference sequence). The CDR3 nucleotides read TGTGCCAGCAGCGACTACAGGGATCCCCTCCACTTT. Its protein is CASSDYRDPLHF.

This clonotype showed up just a few times. This chain joins TRBV29-1 and TRBJ1-2; D might be TRBD1 (5 bases). V dropped 1 base and J dropped 2 bases, with 11 bases sitting between them. The CDR3 runs 14 residues. Germline lookup yields CDR1 SQVTM and CDR2 ANQGSEA. The CDR3 bases are TGCAGCGTTGAAGGGGGACTGGGGAACTATGGCTACACCTTC. Its translation is CSVEGGLGNYGYTF.

This clonotype has a handful of counts. This CDR3 is CASSSGTGRSNQPQHF. The CDR3 region has the DNA TGTGCCAGCAGCTCCGGAACAGGGAGAAGCAATCAGCCCCAGCATTTT. This rearrangement joins TRBV6-2 or TRBV6-3 to TRBJ1-5; maybe TRBD1 (6 bases). Germline CDR1 reads MNHEY; CDR2 reads SVGEGT. V was shortened by 6 bases and J by 1 base, with 16 bases between the two germline ends. This CDR3 comprises 16 residues.

This clonotype was detected only a few times. The chain couples TRBV11-3 to TRBJ1-1; D call uncertain. CDR1 and CDR2 (germline): SGHNT, YENEEA. CDR3 length: 17 amino acids. V lost 5 bases and J lost 5, with 24 bases in between. The CDR3 nucleotides read TGTGCCAGCAGCCCATTAAAGACCCTATATTACGATACTGAAGCTTTCTTT. It encodes CASSPLKTLYYDTEAFF.

The rearrangement uses TRBV7-2 and TRBJ1-2; D is perhaps TRBD1 (6 bases). The CDR3 has 16 amino acids. Trimming stripped 4 bases from V and 2 bases from J, with 17 bases between. The germline CDR1 and CDR2 sequences are SGHTA and FQGNSA. The CDR3 nucleotides are TGTGCCAGCAGCTCCCAAACAGGGAACCTCAACTATGGCTACACCTTC. Translated, it gives CASSSQTGNLNYGYTF.